This T cell receptor (beta chain) was found in a study of Graves' ophthalmopathy and Graves' hyperthyroidism. Study-level information: Untreated patients at initial diagnosis provided peripheral blood.

On this clonotype: The junction and the germline gene differ at one end; a read error may be behind it.

The V gene's germline CDR1 is ENHRY and CDR2 SYGVKD. The CDR3 is made up of 16 amino acids. RNA transcripts provided the template for amplifying TCR beta CDR3 regions. Second-round multiplex PCR followed a first-round RT-PCR using HTBI primers. TCRdb recomputed calls from the multiplex PCR reads with MiXCR, one row per CDR3 protein. This table holds roughly 700,000 distinct CDR3 sequences, 40% found once. Moderate-to-severe activity, CAS ≥3, NOSPECS ≥4 and a duration under 3 months were seen in donors with ophthalmopathy. The V call is TRBV10-3, the J call TRBJ2-5; the D is unclear. The clonotype originates from an adult man with Graves' ophthalmopathy. The sequenced material came from peripheral blood. As DNA, the CDR3 is TGTGCCATCAGTAAGTCCCCACTTCTAAATGAAGAGACCCAGTACTTC. It encodes CAISKSPLLNEETQYF.